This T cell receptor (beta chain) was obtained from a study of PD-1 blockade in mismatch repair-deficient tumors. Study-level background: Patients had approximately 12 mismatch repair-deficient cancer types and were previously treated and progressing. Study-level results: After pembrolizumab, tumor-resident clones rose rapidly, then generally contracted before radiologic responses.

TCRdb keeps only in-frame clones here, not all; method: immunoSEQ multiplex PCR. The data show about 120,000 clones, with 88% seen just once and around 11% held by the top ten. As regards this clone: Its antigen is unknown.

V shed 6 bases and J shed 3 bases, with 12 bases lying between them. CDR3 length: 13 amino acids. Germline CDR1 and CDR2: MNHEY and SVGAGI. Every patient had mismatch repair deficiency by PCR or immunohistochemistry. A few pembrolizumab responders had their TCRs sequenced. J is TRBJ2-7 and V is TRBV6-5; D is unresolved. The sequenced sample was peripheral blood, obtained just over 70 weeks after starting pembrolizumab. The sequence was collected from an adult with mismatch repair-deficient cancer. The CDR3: CASSYLDGYEQYF. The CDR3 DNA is TGTGCCAGCAGCTACCTAGACGGCTACGAGCAGTACTTC.